A single sample is the source of the 14 T cell receptor beta chains below, sequenced in a study of shared clonotypes between healthy human individuals. Data came from immunoSEQ multiplex PCR; TCRdb stores just in-frame clones and leaves some out. The data show some 2.4 million clones, approximately 94% seen once. The sequencing input was naive CD4+ T cells from PBMCs. Specified subset: CD45RA+ positively selected. The receptors were gathered from a man aged 18 to 30 in good health. Some clones in this sample may be carry-over from other donors' samples.

V gene TRBV29-1 combines with J gene TRBJ1-1; no firm D call. Germline CDR1 is SQVTM and CDR2 is ANQGSEA. Trimming removed 0 bases at V and 4 bases at J, with 9 bases between. The CDR3 covers 13 residues. DNA of the CDR3: TGCAGCGTTGAAGAACGGTGGGGCACTGAAGCTTTCTTT. Protein product: CSVEERWGTEAFF.

The chain employs TRBV28 and TRBJ2-2; 7 nucleotides align to TRBD2. J was trimmed by 4 bases and V by 1 base; bases with no gene match: 3. The germline CDR1 and CDR2 sequences are MDHEN and SYDVKM. The CDR3 has 15 amino acids. The CDR3 is CASSLLVAGTGELFF. In DNA form, the CDR3 reads TGTGCCAGCAGTTTATTGGTAGCGGGCACCGGGGAGCTGTTTTTT. The full variable domain, in which reference TRBV28 and TRBJ2-2 provide the parts outside the CDR3, is DVKVTQSSRYLVKRTGEKVFLECVQDMDHENMFWYRQDPGLGLRLIYFSYDVKMKEKGDIPEGYSVSREKKERFSLILESASTNQTSMYLCASSLLVAGTGELFFGEGSRLTVL.

V gene TRBV30 combines with J gene TRBJ2-2, with 9 bases that match TRBD2. The V gene's germline CDR1 is GTSNPN and CDR2 SVGIG (reference sequence). V gave up 3 bases and J gave up 1 base; unmatched junction bases: 0. This CDR3 contains 14 residues. In DNA form, the CDR3 reads TGTGCCTGGAGGACTAGCGGGAACACCGGGGAGCTGTTTTTT. Translated: CAWRTSGNTGELFF.

The chain carries TRBV7-2 and TRBJ2-1; the match to TRBD2 covers 10 bases. The J segment lost 8 bases and the V segment lost 4 bases, leaving 11 bases of the junction unmatched. The germline V gene encodes CDR1 SGHTA and CDR2 FQGNSA. The CDR3 runs 16 residues. CDR3 amino acids: CASSSFGASGSYEQFF. In nucleotides, the CDR3 is TGTGCCAGCAGCTCCTTCGGGGCTAGCGGGAGTTATGAGCAGTTCTTC.

The chain is built from TRBV28 and TRBJ1-5; D not certain. Germline CDR1 reads MDHEN; CDR2 reads SYDVKM. V lost 7 bases and J 9 bases, leaving 22 bases between the germline ends. The CDR3 contains 15 residues. The CDR3 region is CASTQSQVGLGPQHF. The CDR3 DNA follows: TGTGCCAGCACCCAATCCCAGGTGGGCTTGGGGCCCCAGCATTTT. The whole variable domain, remainder taken from reference TRBV28 and TRBJ1-5, is DVKVTQSSRYLVKRTGEKVFLECVQDMDHENMFWYRQDPGLGLRLIYFSYDVKMKEKGDIPEGYSVSREKKERFSLILESASTNQTSMYLCASTQSQVGLGPQHFGDGTRLSIL.

The CDR3, as DNA: TGTGCCACCAGTCGGGACTTCTCCTACGAGCAGTACTTC. Translation: CATSRDFSYEQYF. The chain has TRBV15 and TRBJ2-7; tentative D call: TRBD2 (6 bases). V was clipped by 6 bases and J by 0 bases, with 9 bases between them. This CDR3 is 13 amino acids long. Germline CDR1 reads LNHNV; CDR2 reads YYDKDF (reference sequence). The full variable domain, completed using reference TRBV15 and TRBJ2-7, is DAMVIQNPRYQVTQFGKPVTLSCSQTLNHNVMYWYQQKSSQAPKLLFHYYDKDFNNEADTPDNFQSRRPNTSFCFLDIRSPGLGDTAMYLCATSRDFSYEQYFGPGTRLTVT.

V and J are TRBV7-9 and TRBJ2-5; TRBD2 agrees at 8 bases. The V gene's germline CDR1 is SEHNR and CDR2 FQNEAQ (reference sequence). Trimming took 5 bases from V and 5 from J; bases not matched to a gene: 7. The CDR3 spans 14 residues. The CDR3 nucleotides are TGTGCCAGCAGCCCCGGACTAGCCTTGGAGACCCAGTACTTC. The encoded protein is CASSPGLALETQYF.

In its sample, this clone was seen once. V and J are TRBV30 and TRBJ2-1, with TRBD1 matching over 8 bases. Trimming cost V 4 bases and J 0 bases; bases outside gene matches: 5. The length of the CDR3 is 15 residues. Germline V lookup: CDR1 GTSNPN, CDR2 SVGIG (reference sequence). CDR3 bases: TGTGCCTGGACCCCAGGACAGGGCTCCTACAATGAGCAGTTCTTC. It specifies CAWTPGQGSYNEQFF.

This chain links TRBV5-5 with TRBJ2-7; a possible D gene is TRBD2 (5 bases). This CDR3 has 16 amino acids. Trimming pared 1 base from V and 2 bases from J, leaving 16 bases between. The V gene's germline CDR1 is SGHKS and CDR2 YYEKEE (reference sequence). The CDR3 reads CASSLSLFRAAYEQYF. CDR3 coding DNA: TGTGCCAGCAGCTTGTCTCTTTTCAGAGCGGCCTACGAGCAGTACTTC.

On this clone itself: The sample contains more than one DNA sequence encoding this CDR3. The CDR3 sequence is CASSLQGPLNTGELFF. For the CDR3, the DNA is TGTGCCAGCAGCTTACAGGGACCCTTGAACACCGGGGAGCTGTTTTTT. The chain uses TRBV7-2 and TRBJ2-2; either TRBD1 or TRBD2 may supply D (5 bases each). V was clipped by 2 bases and J by 1 base, with 11 bases between them. This CDR3 comprises 16 residues. Germline V gives CDR1 SGHTA, CDR2 FQGNSA.

The gene calls are TRBV11-2 and TRBJ2-3; tentative D call: TRBD2 (5 bases). The germline V gene encodes CDR1 SGHAT and CDR2 FQNNGV. V was shortened by 1 base and J by 2 bases, with 13 bases between the two germline ends. This CDR3 has 16 amino acids. The CDR3 is CASSLGPQRLTDTQYF. As DNA, the CDR3 is TGTGCCAGCAGCTTAGGCCCCCAGCGGCTCACAGATACGCAGTATTTT.

The V call is TRBV28, the J call TRBJ2-4; TRBD1 or TRBD2 may be the D gene (7 bases each). CDR1 is MDHEN, CDR2 SYDVKM, per germline. V gave up 10 bases and J gave up 2 bases, with 18 bases separating them. The CDR3 loop spans 15 amino acids. In DNA, the CDR3 is TGTGCCACGACACGACAGGGAGGGTCCAAAAACATTCAGTACTTC. It yields the protein CATTRQGGSKNIQYF.

The rearrangement joins TRBV4-3 to TRBJ2-3, with 10 nucleotides matching TRBD2. This CDR3 spans 18 amino acids. The V segment lost 0 bases and the J segment 3 bases; nucleotides outside the gene matches: 9. Germline lookup yields CDR1 LGHNA and CDR2 YSLEER. As DNA, the CDR3 is TGCGCCAGCAGCCAAGATAGCTCTAGCGGGAGAGGGACAGATACGCAGTATTTT. It yields the protein CASSQDSSSGRGTDTQYF.

Comment on this clone: Other DNA sequences of this sample code for an identical CDR3. The rearrangement links TRBV7-3 to TRBJ2-3; TRBD1 matches 8 bases. CDR1 is SGHTA and CDR2 is FQGTGA in the germline V gene. The CDR3 length is 15 residues. V lost 4 bases, J lost 1 base, and 4 bases stayed unmatched. DNA for the CDR3: TGTGCCAGCAGCTCTGGACAGGGAGGCACAGATACGCAGTATTTT. Amino acids: CASSSGQGGTDTQYF.